This T cell receptor (beta chain) was identified during a study of OX40 agonist ivuxolimab in advanced cancers. CDR1 and CDR2 (germline): SEHNR, FQNEAQ (reference sequence). The CDR3 sequence is 13 residues long. The germline V and J ends were trimmed by 2 bases and 2 bases, with 7 bases remaining between them. Sequenced by immunoSEQ multiplex PCR; TCRdb stores in-frame clones only, minus some. The data hold about 77,000 clones, with just under 95% observed a single time. Source: CD4+ or CD8+ T cells sorted from blood, taken in a trial of the OX40 agonist ivuxolimab. This receptor was identified in an adult with an advanced solid tumor such as melanoma, head and neck, liver or kidney cancer. This chain joins TRBV7-9 and TRBJ2-7; unclear D gene. For the CDR3, the DNA is TGTGCCAGCAGCTTATCTGGAACCTACGAGCAGTACTTC. Protein: CASSLSGTYEQYF.